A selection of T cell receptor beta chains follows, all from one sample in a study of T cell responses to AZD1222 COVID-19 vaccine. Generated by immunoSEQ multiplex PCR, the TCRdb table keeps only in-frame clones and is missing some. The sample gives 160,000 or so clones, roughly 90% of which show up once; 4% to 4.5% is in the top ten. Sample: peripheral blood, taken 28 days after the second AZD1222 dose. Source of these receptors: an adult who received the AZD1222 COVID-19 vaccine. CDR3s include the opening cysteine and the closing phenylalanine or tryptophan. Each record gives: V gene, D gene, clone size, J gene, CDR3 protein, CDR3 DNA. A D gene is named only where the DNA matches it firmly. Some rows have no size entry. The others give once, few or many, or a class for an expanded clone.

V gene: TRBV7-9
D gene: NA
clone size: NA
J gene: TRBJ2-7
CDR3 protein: CASSLSHEQYF
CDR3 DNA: TGTGCCAGCAGCTTATCACACGAGCAGTACTTC

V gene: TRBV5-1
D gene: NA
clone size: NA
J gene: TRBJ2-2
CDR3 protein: CASSPDLAGELFF
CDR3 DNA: TGCGCCAGCAGCCCTGACTTGGCCGGGGAGCTGTTTTTT

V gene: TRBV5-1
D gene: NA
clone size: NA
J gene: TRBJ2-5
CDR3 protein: CASSLTGGQETQYF
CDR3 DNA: TGCGCCAGCAGCTTAACCGGGGGACAAGAGACCCAGTACTTC

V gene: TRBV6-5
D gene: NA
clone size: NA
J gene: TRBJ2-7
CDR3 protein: CASRGGRAEQYF
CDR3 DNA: TGTGCCAGCAGGGGGGGGCGCGCCGAGCAGTACTTC

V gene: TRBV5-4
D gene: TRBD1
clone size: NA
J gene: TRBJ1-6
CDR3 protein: CASSYSGTGNSPLHF
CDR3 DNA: TGTGCCAGCAGCTACTCCGGGACAGGAAATTCACCCCTCCACTTT

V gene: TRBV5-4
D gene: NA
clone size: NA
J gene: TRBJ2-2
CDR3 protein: CASSSGTQNTGELFF
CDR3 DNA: TGTGCCAGCAGCTCCGGGACCCAGAACACCGGGGAGCTGTTTTTT

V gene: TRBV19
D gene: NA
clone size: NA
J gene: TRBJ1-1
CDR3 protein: CASSIPGVGSEAFF
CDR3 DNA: TGTGCCAGTAGTATCCCGGGAGTGGGAAGTGAAGCTTTCTTT

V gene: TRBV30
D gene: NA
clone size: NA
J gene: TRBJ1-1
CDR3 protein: CAWSGGGFEAFF
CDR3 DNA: TGTGCCTGGAGTGGGGGAGGATTTGAAGCTTTCTTT

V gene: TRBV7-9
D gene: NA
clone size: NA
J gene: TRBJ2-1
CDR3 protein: CASNRWGESDREQFF
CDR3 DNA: TGTGCCAGCAACCGATGGGGGGAATCGGATCGTGAGCAGTTCTTC

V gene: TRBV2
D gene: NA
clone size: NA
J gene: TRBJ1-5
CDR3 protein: CASRQTAGQPQHF
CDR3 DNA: TGTGCCAGCAGGCAAACGGCAGGGCAGCCCCAGCATTTT

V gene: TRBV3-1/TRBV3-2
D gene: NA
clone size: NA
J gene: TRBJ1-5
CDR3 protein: CASSQEGDQPQHF
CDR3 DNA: TGTGCCAGCAGCCAAGAAGGGGACCAGCCCCAGCATTTT

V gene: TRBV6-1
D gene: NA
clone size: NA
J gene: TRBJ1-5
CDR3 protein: CASSEDSGRNQPQHF
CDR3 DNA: TGTGCCAGCAGTGAAGACTCAGGGCGGAATCAGCCCCAGCATTTT

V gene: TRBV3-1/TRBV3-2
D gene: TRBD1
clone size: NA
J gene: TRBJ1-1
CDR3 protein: CASSQGQGTEAFF
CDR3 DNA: TGTGCCAGCAGCCAAGGACAGGGGACTGAAGCTTTCTTT

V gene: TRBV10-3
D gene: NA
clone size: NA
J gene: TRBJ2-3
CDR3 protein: CASQGSADTQYF
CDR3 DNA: TGTGCCTCACAGGGTAGCGCAGATACGCAGTATTTT

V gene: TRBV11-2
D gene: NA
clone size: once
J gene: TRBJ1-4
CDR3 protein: CASSRDSPNEKLFF
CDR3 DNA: TGTGCCAGCAGCCGAGACAGCCCTAATGAAAAACTGTTTTTT

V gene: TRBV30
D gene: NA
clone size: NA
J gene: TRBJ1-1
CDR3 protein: CAASGQLNTEAFF
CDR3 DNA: TGTGCCGCGAGCGGGCAGTTGAACACTGAAGCTTTCTTT

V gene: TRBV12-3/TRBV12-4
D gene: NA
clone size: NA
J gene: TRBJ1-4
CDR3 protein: CASSLLNEKLFF
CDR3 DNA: TGTGCCAGCAGTCTCCTTAATGAAAAACTGTTTTTT

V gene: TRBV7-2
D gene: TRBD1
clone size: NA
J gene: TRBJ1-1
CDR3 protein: CAIYFRGSTEAFF
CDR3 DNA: TGTGCCATATACTTCAGGGGGTCCACTGAAGCTTTCTTT

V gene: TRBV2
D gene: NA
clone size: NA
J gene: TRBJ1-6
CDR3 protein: CASHRAGSPLHF
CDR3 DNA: TGTGCCAGCCACAGGGCGGGATCACCCCTCCACTTT

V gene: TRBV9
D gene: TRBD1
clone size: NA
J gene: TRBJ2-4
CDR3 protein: CASSPVGQGSNIQYF
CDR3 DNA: TGTGCCAGCAGCCCTGTGGGACAGGGGTCCAACATTCAGTACTTC

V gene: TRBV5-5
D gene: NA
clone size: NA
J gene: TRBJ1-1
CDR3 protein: CASSPTTGNTEAFF
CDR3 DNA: TGTGCCAGCAGCCCTACCACTGGGAACACTGAAGCTTTCTTT

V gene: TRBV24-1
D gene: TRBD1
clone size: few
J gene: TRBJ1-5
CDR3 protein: CATSEGDRDQPQHF
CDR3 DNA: TGTGCCACCAGTGAAGGGGACAGGGATCAGCCCCAGCATTTT

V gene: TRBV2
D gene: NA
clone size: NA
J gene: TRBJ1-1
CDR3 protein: CASSEAPGWGEAFF
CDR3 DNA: TGTGCCAGCAGTGAAGCGCCTGGGTGGGGTGAAGCTTTCTTT

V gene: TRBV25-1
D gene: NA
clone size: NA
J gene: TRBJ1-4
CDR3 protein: CASSEPDRKVEKLFF
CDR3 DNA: TGTGCCAGCAGTGAACCCGACAGGAAAGTAGAAAAACTGTTTTTT

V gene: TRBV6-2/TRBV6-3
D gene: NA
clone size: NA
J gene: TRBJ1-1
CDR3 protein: CASSSGSEAFF
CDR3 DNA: TGTGCCAGCAGTTCAGGGTCTGAAGCTTTCTTT